These 2 T cell receptor beta chains came from one sample sequenced in a study of regulatory T cells in long-lasting Graves disease (dated by TCRdb to the early 2020s). Per the publication, the time point label means: newly diagnosed GD, antithyroid drugs for less than 3 months. For both TCR sequencing and RNA sequencing, RNA was extracted from PBMCs using TRIzol. The protocol used for the library was multiplex PCR. Sequencing instrument: Illumina HiSeq 4000. To build TCR beta libraries, CDR3 regions were amplified by Arm-PCR using iRepertoire HTBI primers. TCRdb redid the processing of the public reads, applying fastp at Q25 and MiXCR, and retained in-frame beta chains. When rows share a CDR3 protein, they turn into one entry using the most common DNA and genes. The sample profile shows about 420,000 distinct CDR3 sequences; roughly 15% of them were found once. In total, the top ten clones hold around 23% of the sample.

The same specimen was also included in a second study, on T cells in Graves' hyperthyroidism and ophthalmopathy.

This sample comprised peripheral blood mononuclear cells (PBMCs), obtained at new diagnosis, from a patient treated with antithyroid drugs. All receptors come from a woman aged 18-29 years with Graves disease. Donor details come from another sample of the same person, matched by shared clones.

This clonotype was counted a few times. The chain has TRBV3-1 and TRBJ2-3; 14 bases are shared with TRBD2. Germline CDR1 is LGHDT and CDR2 is YNNKEL (reference sequence). J was trimmed by 0 bases and V by 4 bases; bases with no gene match: 9. This CDR3 has 19 amino acids. The CDR3 here is CASSRMGLAGADSTDTQYF. CDR3 bases: TGTGCCAGCAGCCGGATGGGACTAGCGGGAGCCGATAGCACAGATACGCAGTATTTT.

The chain combines TRBV18 with TRBJ2-1, with D tentatively TRBD1 (6 bases). Looked up from germline, CDR1 is KGHSH and CDR2 is LQKENI. The CDR3 loop spans 16 amino acids. Between the trimmed V and J ends, which lost 6 bases and 0 bases, there was a span of 15 bases. The CDR3 protein is CASSTWTDYSYNEQFF. CDR3 nucleotide sequence: TGTGCCAGCTCGACCTGGACAGATTACTCCTACAATGAGCAGTTCTTC. Drawing the rest from reference TRBV18 and TRBJ2-1, the complete variable domain is NAGVMQNPRHLVRRRGQEARLRCSPMKGHSHVYWYRQLPEEGLKFMVYLQKENIIDESGMPKERFSAEFPKEGPSILRIQQVVRGDSAAYFCASSTWTDYSYNEQFFGPGTRLTVL.